These 3 T cell receptor beta chains originate from one sample sequenced in a study of CXCR3-negative and CXCR3-positive naive CD8 T cells. UMI-labeled 5' RACE TRB cDNA libraries were prepared from the cells. After re-calling the 5' RACE reads, TCRdb lists one entry per CDR3 protein, DNA absent. With 90,000 to 100,000 distinct CDR3 sequences in the sample, the ten largest clones hold over 1.5%. The sequencing sample was made of naive CXCR3- CD8+ T cells from blood. This sample's subset: CD45RO-CCR7+CD27+CD95- naive CD8+ T cells lacking CXCR3 (TNR3-). The receptors originated from a human donor in good health. Some clones in this sample may be carry-over from other donors' samples.

This rearrangement joins TRBV4-3 to TRBJ2-5; the D gene TCRdb calls, TRBD2, cannot be checked with no DNA. From germline, CDR1 is LGHNA and CDR2 YSLEER. The CDR3 consists of 15 residues. The CDR3 protein is CASSQGGRYQETQYF.

This chain links TRBV29-1 with TRBJ2-6; the TCRdb call, TRBD1, lacks DNA for checking. The length of the CDR3 is 18 residues. CDR1 SQVTM and CDR2 ANQGSEA come from the germline V gene. This chain's CDR3 is CSVEVGGFGFSGANVLTF. Together with reference TRBV29-1 and TRBJ2-6, the CDR3 gives the full variable domain: SAVISQKPSRDICQRGTSLTIQCQVDSQVTMMFWYRQQPGQSLTLIATANQGSEATYESGFVIDKFPISRPNLTFSTLTVSNMSPEDSSIYLCSVEVGGFGFSGANVLTFGAGSRLTVL.

The chain links TRBV29-1 to TRBJ2-7; without DNA, the TCRdb call of TRBD2 cannot be checked. Germline-derived CDR1 and CDR2 are SQVTM and ANQGSEA. This CDR3 spans 12 amino acids. The CDR3: CSVERDSGEQYF.